These T cell receptor beta chains were read from a single sample in a study of T cells after posttransplantation cyclophosphamide. Some clones are missing from TCRdb's copy, which holds only in-frame ones; the method was immunoSEQ multiplex PCR. Here the sample spans approximately 22,000 clones, approximately 87% being singletons. This material consisted of PBMCs, taken after allogeneic stem cell transplant with posttransplant cyclophosphamide. These receptors came from a female patient in her thirties or forties who received an allogeneic stem cell transplant from an unrelated donor, was CMV-positive, and had no GVHD. Certain T cells may be donor cells from the graft. CDR3s include the opening cysteine and the closing phenylalanine or tryptophan. Fields, in order: V gene, J gene, D gene, clone size, CDR3 protein, CDR3 DNA. The D gene is left open where the match is weak. Only some rows state a clone size, as once, few, many or a class for expanded clones.

TRBV4-3	TRBJ2-7	TRBD1	NA	CASSQGRQGASYEQYF	TGCGCCAGCAGCCAAGGGAGACAGGGGGCCTCCTACGAGCAGTACTTC
TRBV4-3	TRBJ2-3	NA	NA	CASSQDGTTSTDTQYF	TGCGCCAGCAGCCAAGATGGGACAACTAGCACAGATACGCAGTATTTT
TRBV6-1	TRBJ2-7	NA	NA	CASSEPLGYEQYF	TGTGCCAGCAGTGAACCCCTAGGTTACGAGCAGTACTTC
TRBV19	TRBJ2-7	NA	NA	CASSTQTRGEQYF	TGTGCCAGTAGTACACAGACCCGGGGCGAGCAGTACTTC
TRBV10-3	TRBJ2-7	NA	NA	CAISEQVAYEQYF	TGTGCCATCAGTGAACAGGTGGCCTACGAGCAGTACTTC
TRBV4-1	TRBJ2-1	NA	NA	CASSQLLPRARVDNEQFF	TGCGCCAGCAGCCAACTACTACCCCGGGCGCGGGTGGACAATGAGCAGTTCTTC
TRBV5-1	TRBJ2-3	NA	NA	CASSIREGFTDTQYF	TGCGCCAGCAGCATCAGGGAAGGATTCACAGATACGCAGTATTTT
TRBV19	TRBJ2-7	TRBD1	NA	CASSVRDRGYEQYF	TGTGCCAGTAGTGTCCGGGACAGGGGCTACGAGCAGTACTTC
TRBV7-2	TRBJ2-2	TRBD2	NA	CASSLAGGNTGELFF	TGTGCCAGCAGCCTAGCGGGGGGTAACACCGGGGAGCTGTTTTTT
TRBV9	TRBJ2-3	TRBD2	NA	CASSVVGAGGTDTQYF	TGTGCCAGCAGCGTAGTAGGAGCGGGGGGGACAGATACGCAGTATTTT
TRBV4-1	TRBJ1-4	NA	once	CASSQAGAATNEKLFF	TGCGCCAGCAGCCAAGCGGGAGCAGCAACTAATGAAAAACTGTTTTTT
TRBV29-1	TRBJ2-1	NA	NA	CSVARSGNEQFF	TGCAGCGTTGCTCGTAGCGGCAATGAGCAGTTCTTC
TRBV9	TRBJ2-7	NA	NA	CASSVVLEGEYF	TGTGCCAGCAGCGTAGTACTGGAGGGAGAGTACTTC
TRBV11-3	TRBJ1-2	NA	NA	CASRPGSNYGYTF	TGTGCCAGCAGGCCCGGGTCTAACTATGGCTACACCTTC
TRBV4-1	TRBJ1-2	NA	NA	CASSQEYGGVWGYTF	TGCGCCAGCAGCCAAGAGTATGGGGGGGTTTGGGGCTACACCTTC
TRBV5-1	TRBJ2-3	TRBD2	NA	CASSLAPAGESTDTQYF	TGCGCCAGCAGCTTGGCACCAGCGGGGGAGAGCACAGATACGCAGTATTTT